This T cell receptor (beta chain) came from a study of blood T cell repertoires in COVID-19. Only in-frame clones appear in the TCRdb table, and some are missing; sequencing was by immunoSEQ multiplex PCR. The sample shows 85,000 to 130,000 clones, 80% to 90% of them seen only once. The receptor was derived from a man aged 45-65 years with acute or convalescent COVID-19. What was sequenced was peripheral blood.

For the CDR3, the DNA is TGTGCCAGCAGTGAAGCCTGGGGGGCGAACACCGGGGAGCTGTTTTTT. Protein product: CASSEAWGANTGELFF. V and J are TRBV2 and TRBJ2-2, with D maybe TRBD2 (6 bases). The V and J ends lost 0 bases and 0 bases respectively, with 8 bases between them. Germline values: CDR1 SNHLY, CDR2 FYNNEI. The CDR3 consists of 16 residues.